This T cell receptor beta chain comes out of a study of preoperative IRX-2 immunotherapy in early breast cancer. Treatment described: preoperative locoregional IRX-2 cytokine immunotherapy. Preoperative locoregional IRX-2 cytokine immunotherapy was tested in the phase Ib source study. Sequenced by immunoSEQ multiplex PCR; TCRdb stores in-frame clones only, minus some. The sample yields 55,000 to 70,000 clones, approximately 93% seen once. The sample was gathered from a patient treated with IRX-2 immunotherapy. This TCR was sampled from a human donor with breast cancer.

CDR3 region: CASGGNEQFF. CDR3 in DNA: TGTGCCAGCGGGGGAAATGAGCAGTTCTTC. The chain is built from TRBV7-8 and TRBJ2-1; D tentatively reads TRBD1 or TRBD2 (5 bases each). The CDR3 has 10 residues. Germline lookup yields CDR1 SGHVS and CDR2 FQNEAQ. V was pared by 8 bases and J by 7 bases, with 6 bases between. The full variable domain, completed using reference TRBV7-8 and TRBJ2-1, is GAGVSQSPRYKVAKRGQDVALRCDPISGHVSLFWYQQALGQGPEFLTYFQNEAQLDKSGLPSDRFFAERPEGSVSTLKIQRTQQEDSAVYLCASGGNEQFFGPGTRLTVL.